This note documents a single T cell receptor beta chain sequence. Its specificity is unknown. This CDR3 is also generated by other DNA sequences in the sample. The sample is drawn from a study of shared clonotypes between healthy human individuals. Across the study: Used for every donor were three CD4 naive, three CD4 memory, two CD8 naive and one CD8 memory plate.

For every subset, genomic DNA was evenly distributed across several immunoSEQ plates. Original methodology: Junction-only immunoSEQ data arrived without quality scores, meaning filtering differed. Assay used: immunoSEQ multiplex PCR; TCRdb lists only in-frame clones, some missing. The V and J calls and the clone size are those of that table, but D and trimming were determined from the DNA. The sample gives over a million clones, approximately 70% of which show up once; approximately 1.5% is in the top ten. Study conclusions and caveats: In several donors, around 5% of naive CD4 clonotypes appeared in common.

The material sequenced was memory CD4+ T cells sorted from blood. Subset defined: CD45RA-negative fraction. This TCR was sampled from a young man in good health.

The CDR3 sequence is CAISQEGTPNEKLFF. The CDR3 DNA sequence: TGTGCCATCAGCCAAGAGGGAACCCCCAATGAAAAACTGTTTTTT. The rearrangement joins TRBV10-3 to TRBJ1-4; D ambiguous. CDR1 is ENHRY and CDR2 is SYGVKD in the germline V gene. CDR3 length: 15 residues. V was trimmed by 6 bases and J by 5 bases, leaving 16 bases between them.